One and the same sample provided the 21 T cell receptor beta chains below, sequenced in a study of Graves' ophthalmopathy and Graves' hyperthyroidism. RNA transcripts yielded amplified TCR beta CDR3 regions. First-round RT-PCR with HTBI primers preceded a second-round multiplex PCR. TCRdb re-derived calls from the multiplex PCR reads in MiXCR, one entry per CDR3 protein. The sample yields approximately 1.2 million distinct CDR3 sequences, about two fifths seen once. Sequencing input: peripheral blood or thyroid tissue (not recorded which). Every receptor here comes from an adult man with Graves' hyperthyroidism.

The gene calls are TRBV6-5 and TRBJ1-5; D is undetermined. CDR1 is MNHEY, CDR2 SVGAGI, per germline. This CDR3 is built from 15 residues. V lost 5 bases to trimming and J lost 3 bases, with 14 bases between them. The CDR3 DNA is TGTGCCAGCAGTATTACGGAGCCTCACAATCAGCCCCAGCATTTT. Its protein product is CASSITEPHNQPQHF.

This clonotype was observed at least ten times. The CDR3 coding sequence is TGTGCCAGCAGTTTCGGGACAGCGCCCGAAAAACTGTTTTTT. Translated, it gives CASSFGTAPEKLFF. The chain couples TRBV12-3 or TRBV12-4 to TRBJ1-4, with TRBD1 matching over 7 bases. V trimming: 3 bases; J trimming: 8 bases; junction bases outside the gene matches: 6. CDR3 size: 14 residues.

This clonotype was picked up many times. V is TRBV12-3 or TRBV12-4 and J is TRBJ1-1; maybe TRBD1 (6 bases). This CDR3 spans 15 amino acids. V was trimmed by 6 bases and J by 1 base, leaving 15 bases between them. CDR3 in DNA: TGTGCCAGCAGCTTGGGCCAGGGGCCGAACACTGAAGCTTTCTTT. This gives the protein CASSLGQGPNTEAFF.

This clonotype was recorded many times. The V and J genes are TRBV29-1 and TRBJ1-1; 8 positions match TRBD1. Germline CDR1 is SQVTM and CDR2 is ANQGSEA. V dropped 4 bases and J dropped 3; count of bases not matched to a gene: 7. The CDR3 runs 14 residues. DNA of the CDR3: TGCAGCGTTGCAAGGACAGGGCGCTACACTGAAGCTTTCTTT. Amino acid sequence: CSVARTGRYTEAFF.

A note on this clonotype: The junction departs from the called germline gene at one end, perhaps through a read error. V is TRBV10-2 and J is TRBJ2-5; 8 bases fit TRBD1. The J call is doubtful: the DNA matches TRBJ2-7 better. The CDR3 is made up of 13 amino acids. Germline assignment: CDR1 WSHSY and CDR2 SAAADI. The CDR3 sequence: CAGSFGQGYEQYF. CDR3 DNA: TGCGCCGGCAGTTTCGGACAGGGTTACGAGCAGTACTTC.

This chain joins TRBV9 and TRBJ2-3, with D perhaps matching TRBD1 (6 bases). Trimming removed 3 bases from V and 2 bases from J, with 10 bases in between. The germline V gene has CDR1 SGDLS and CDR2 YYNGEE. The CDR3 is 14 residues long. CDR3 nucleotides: TGTGCCAGCAGCGGGACAGCCTACACAGATACGCAGTATTTT. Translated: CASSGTAYTDTQYF.

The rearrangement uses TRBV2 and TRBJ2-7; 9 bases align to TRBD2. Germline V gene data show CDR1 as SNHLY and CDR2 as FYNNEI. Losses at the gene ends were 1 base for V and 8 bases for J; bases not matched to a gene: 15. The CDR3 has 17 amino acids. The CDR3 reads CASSEGPAGGRFEKQYF. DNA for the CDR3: TGTGCCAGCAGTGAAGGACCGGCGGGAGGGCGGTTTGAGAAGCAGTACTTC.

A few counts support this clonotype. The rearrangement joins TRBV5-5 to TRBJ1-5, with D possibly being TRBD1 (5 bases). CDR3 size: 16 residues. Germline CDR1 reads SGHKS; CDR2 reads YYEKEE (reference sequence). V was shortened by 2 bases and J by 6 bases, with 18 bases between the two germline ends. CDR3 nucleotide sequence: TGTGCCAGCAGCTTTCAGTGGCCGGGACTTGGTCAGCCCCAGCATTTT. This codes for CASSFQWPGLGQPQHF.

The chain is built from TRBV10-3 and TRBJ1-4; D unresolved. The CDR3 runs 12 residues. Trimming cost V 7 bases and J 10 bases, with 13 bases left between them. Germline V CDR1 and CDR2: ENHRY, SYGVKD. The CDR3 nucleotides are TGTGCCATCACCTCGGTCGGTCGAAAACTGTTTTTT. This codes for CAITSVGRKLFF.

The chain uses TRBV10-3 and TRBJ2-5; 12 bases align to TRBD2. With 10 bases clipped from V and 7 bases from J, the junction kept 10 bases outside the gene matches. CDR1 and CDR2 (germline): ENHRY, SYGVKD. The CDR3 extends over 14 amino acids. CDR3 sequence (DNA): TGTGCCACAAGGGGACTAGCGGGCGAGGGGACCCAGTACTTC. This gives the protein CATRGLAGEGTQYF.

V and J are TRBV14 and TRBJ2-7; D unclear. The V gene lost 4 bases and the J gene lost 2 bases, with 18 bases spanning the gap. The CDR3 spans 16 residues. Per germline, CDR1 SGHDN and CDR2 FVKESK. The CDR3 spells CASSRTLSSRAYEQYF. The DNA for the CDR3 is TGTGCCAGCAGCCGGACCTTGTCCTCTCGGGCCTACGAGCAGTACTTC.

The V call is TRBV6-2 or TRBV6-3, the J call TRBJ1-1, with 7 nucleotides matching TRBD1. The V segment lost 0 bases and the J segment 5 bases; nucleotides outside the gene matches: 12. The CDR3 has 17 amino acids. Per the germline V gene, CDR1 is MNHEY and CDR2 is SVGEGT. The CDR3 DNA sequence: TGTGCCAGCAGTTACTCGAATCCGTACAGGGGAGTTACTGAAGCTTTCTTT. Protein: CASSYSNPYRGVTEAFF.

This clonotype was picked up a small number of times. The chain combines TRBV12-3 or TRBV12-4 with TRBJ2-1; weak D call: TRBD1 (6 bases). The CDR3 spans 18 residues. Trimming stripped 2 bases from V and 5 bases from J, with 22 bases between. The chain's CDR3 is CASSLRQARGVIDNEQFF. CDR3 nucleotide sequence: TGTGCCAGCAGTTTACGTCAAGCCAGGGGAGTTATTGACAATGAGCAGTTCTTC.

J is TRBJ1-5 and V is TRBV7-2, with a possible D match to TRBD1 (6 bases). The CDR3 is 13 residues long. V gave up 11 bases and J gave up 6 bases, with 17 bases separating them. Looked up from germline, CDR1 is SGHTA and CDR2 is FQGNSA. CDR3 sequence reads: CALSGQGGQPQHF. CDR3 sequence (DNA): TGTGCCTTGAGTGGCCAAGGGGGTCAGCCCCAGCATTTT.

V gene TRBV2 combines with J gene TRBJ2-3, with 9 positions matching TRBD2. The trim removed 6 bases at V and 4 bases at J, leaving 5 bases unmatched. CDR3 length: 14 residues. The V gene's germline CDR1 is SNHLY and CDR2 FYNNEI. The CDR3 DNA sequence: TGTGCCAGCAGACCGGGACTAGCTTCAGATACGCAGTATTTT. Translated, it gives CASRPGLASDTQYF. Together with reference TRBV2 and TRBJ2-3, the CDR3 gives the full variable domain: EPEVTQTPSHQVTQMGQEVILRCVPISNHLYFYWYRQILGQKVEFLVSFYNNEISEKSEIFDDQFSVERPDGSNFTLKIRSTKLEDSAMYFCASRPGLASDTQYFGPGTRLTVL.

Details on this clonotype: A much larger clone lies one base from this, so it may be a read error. The CDR3 DNA reads TGTGCCAGCAGCGCACAGGAGGCCTTCTGGGCTTTCTTT. Protein product: CASSAQEAFWAFF. The chain carries TRBV7-8 and TRBJ1-1, with D possibly matching TRBD1 (5 bases). Germline loops: CDR1 SGHVS, CDR2 FQNEAQ. Trimming stripped 5 bases from V and 11 bases from J, with 18 bases between. This CDR3 region has 13 residues.

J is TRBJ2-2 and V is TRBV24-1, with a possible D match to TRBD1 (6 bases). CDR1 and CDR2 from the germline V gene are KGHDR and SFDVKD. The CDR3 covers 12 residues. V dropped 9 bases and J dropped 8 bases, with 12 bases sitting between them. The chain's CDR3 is CATSSGTGELFF. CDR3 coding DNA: TGTGCCACCTCCTCCGGGACAGGGGAGCTGTTTTTT.

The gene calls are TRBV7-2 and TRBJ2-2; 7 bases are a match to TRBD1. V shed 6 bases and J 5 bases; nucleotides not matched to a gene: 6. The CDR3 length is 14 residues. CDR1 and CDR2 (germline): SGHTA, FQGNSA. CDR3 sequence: CASREQGITGELFF. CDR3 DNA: TGTGCCAGCAGGGAACAGGGGATAACCGGGGAGCTGTTTTTT.

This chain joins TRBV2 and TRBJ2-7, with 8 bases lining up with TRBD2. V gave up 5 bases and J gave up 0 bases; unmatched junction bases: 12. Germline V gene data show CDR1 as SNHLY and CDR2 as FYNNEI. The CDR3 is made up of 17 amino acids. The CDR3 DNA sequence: TGTGCCAGCAGTCCCCCCGTTTTCAGCGGGAGCTCCTACGAGCAGTACTTC. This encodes CASSPPVFSGSSYEQYF.

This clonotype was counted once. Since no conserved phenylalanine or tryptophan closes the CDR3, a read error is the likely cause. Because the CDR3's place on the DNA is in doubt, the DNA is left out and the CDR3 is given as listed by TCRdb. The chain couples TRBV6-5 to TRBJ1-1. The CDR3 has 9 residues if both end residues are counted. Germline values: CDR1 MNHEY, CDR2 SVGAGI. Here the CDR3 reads CAISETSGR.

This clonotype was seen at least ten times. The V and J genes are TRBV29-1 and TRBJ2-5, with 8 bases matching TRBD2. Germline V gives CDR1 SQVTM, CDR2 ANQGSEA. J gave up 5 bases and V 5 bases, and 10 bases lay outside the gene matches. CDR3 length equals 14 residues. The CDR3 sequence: CSVFSGVTAETQYF. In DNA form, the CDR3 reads TGCAGCGTTTTTAGCGGGGTCACCGCCGAGACCCAGTACTTC.